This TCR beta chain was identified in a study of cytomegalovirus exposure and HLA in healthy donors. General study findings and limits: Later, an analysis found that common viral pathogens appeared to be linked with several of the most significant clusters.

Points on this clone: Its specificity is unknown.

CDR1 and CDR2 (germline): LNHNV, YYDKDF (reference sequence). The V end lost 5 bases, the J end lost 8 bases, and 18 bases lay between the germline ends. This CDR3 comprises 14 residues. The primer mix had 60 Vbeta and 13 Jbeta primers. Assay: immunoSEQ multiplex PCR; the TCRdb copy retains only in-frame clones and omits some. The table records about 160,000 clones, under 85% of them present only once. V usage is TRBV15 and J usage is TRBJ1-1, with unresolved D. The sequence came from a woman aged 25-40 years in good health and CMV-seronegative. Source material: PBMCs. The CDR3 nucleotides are TGTGCCACCAGCCCCGGCTGGAGGAATGAAGAAGCTTTCTTT. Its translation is CATSPGWRNEEAFF.